The following is a TCR beta chain sequence with its context. The specificity of this receptor is unknown. The sample holds no much larger clone one base away, and base qualities are not on file. This entry comes from a study of blood T cell repertoires in COVID-19 (TCRdb year 2020). Turning to the overall study: Collaborator samples came from the United States, Italy and Spain and covered acute and convalescent phases of COVID-19. The material from the prospective study consisted of cDNA or gDNA derived from T cells, B-cell-depleted T cells, or PBMCs. Deeply sampled blood TCRbeta repertoires from subjects exposed to, actively infected with, or recovered from COVID-19 were included in the dataset. The repertoires were released in a freely available public database intended as a resource for research on the immune response to SARS-CoV-2. Samples were obtained from the ongoing ImmuneRACE study (first 160 participants) and from 1,254 subjects provided by 6 global collaborators. A de-identified subject ID, COVID-19 status, age in years and sex were almost always included in the sample metadata. Where HLA class I and class II types were available, the types were taken from metadata supplied by the sample provider, not from assay-based typing. Findings and caveats that apply to the study as a whole: How much clinical and demographic metadata was included differed by source and by participant, and the metadata was provided uncurated.

The CDR3 starts with the cysteine, ends with the phenylalanine, and has 15 residues. Only CDR3 DNA remains: 45 bases, in frame from the first base. CDR1 and CDR2 are drawn from the germline V gene: SNHLY, FYNNEI. The trim is 7 bases for V and 7 bases for J, with a gap of 17 bases between the germline ends. The immunoSEQ Assay, a bias-controlled multiplex PCR, was used to amplify TCRbeta CDR3 regions from genomic DNA. The study's own analysis went as follows. Nucleated cell counts per sample were estimated from amplification of reference gene primers within the assay. Sequence reads were collapsed and filtered to measure the absolute abundance of every unique TCRbeta CDR3 rearrangement. For each sample, productive Simpson clonality was calculated as the square root of Simpson's diversity index across productive rearrangements. TCRdb limited this immuneACCESS table to in-frame rearrangements with V and J called. A share of clones is missing; checked studies link under half to unresolved V genes, and the rest is unexplained. The DNA was the basis for D and trimming; V, J and clone size are from that table. This sample lists 40,000 or so clones; less than 90% were detected once. The ten largest account for approximately 1.6% of the sample.

In Seattle, one collaborating source enrolled patients while the infection was active and tracked those patients longitudinally over the course of disease. Collaborating institutions collected whole blood in K2EDTA tubes following their own protocols. For TCRbeta analysis, collaborator samples were shipped as frozen whole blood, as isolated PBMCs, or as DNA extracted from either sample type. Sequenced: peripheral blood. The TCR was taken from a man aged 55 to 70 with COVID-19, enrolled during active disease. Recombination linked TRBV2 to TRBJ1-6; the D segment could be TRBD1, given 6 matching bases. At the DNA level, the sequence is TGTGCCAGCATCAACAACGGACAGCCCAATTCACCCCTCCACTTT. Translated, this is CASINNGQPNSPLHF.